The 29 T cell receptor beta chains given below trace back to one sample, sequenced in a study of control samples from healthy donors and cancer patients. The assay was immunoSEQ multiplex PCR, and TCRdb's table has in-frame clones only and misses some. This sample has roughly 170,000 clones, with around 90% found just once. Sample: blood. Receptors were obtained from a woman aged 40 to 49 in good health.

This clone was counted between two and nine times. This chain connects TRBV7-2 to TRBJ1-5; 9 nucleotides agree with TRBD1. In germline, CDR1 is SGHTA, CDR2 FQGNSA. V dropped 2 bases and J dropped 3; count of bases not matched to a gene: 2. This CDR3 spans 15 amino acids. The CDR3 is CASSLWTGDNQPQHF. The CDR3 nucleotides are TGTGCCAGCAGCTTATGGACAGGGGACAATCAGCCCCAGCATTTT.

The V call is TRBV7-8, the J call TRBJ2-4; 8 positions match TRBD2. This CDR3 has 12 amino acids. The junction had 1 base not matched to a gene; V was cut back by 5 bases and J by 7 bases. Germline V gene lookup returns CDR1 SGHVS and CDR2 FQNEAQ. In DNA, the CDR3 is TGTGCCAGCAGCCCGGGGGGGAACATTCAGTACTTC. Its translation: CASSPGGNIQYF.

This chain links TRBV6-6 with TRBJ1-1; D possibly corresponds to TRBD1 (5 bases). Germline-derived CDR1 and CDR2 are MNHNY and SVGAGI (reference sequence). The CDR3 is 16 amino acids. V was pared by 5 bases and J by 1 base, with 17 bases between. Here the CDR3 DNA reads TGTGCCAGCAGTACGCCGTTGGGGACGGGGAACACTGAAGCTTTCTTT. The encoded protein is CASSTPLGTGNTEAFF.

The genes are TRBV5-8 and TRBJ2-4, with D possibly being TRBD1 (7 bases). The CDR3 sequence is 15 residues long. Deletions cut 2 bases from V and 1 base from J, with 10 bases between. Looked up from germline, CDR1 is SGHTS and CDR2 is YDEGEE. CDR3 sequence (DNA): TGTGCCAGCAGCTTTTCAGGGGGGGCCAAAAACATTCAGTACTTC. Translation gives CASSFSGGAKNIQYF.

This rearrangement joins TRBV5-1 to TRBJ1-1, with D unresolved. This CDR3 has 16 residues. Trimming removed 0 bases from V and 0 bases from J, with 12 bases in between. Germline V gives CDR1 SGHRS, CDR2 YFSETQ. This CDR3 reads CASSLAQLHMNTEAFF. The CDR3 region has the DNA TGCGCCAGCAGCTTGGCCCAACTGCACATGAACACTGAAGCTTTCTTT.

The CDR3 loop is CASSEWQGNEQFF. In DNA, the CDR3 is TGTGCCAGCAGTGAATGGCAGGGCAATGAGCAGTTCTTC. The rearrangement joins TRBV6-1 to TRBJ2-1, with a weak D call TRBD1 (5 bases). The CDR3 length is 13 residues. Per the germline V gene, CDR1 is MNHNS and CDR2 is SASEGT. V dropped 2 bases and J dropped 6 bases, with 8 bases sitting between them.

In its sample, this clone was seen a few times. V and J are TRBV11-2 and TRBJ2-7; perhaps D is TRBD1 or TRBD2 (6 bases each). The germline V and J ends were trimmed by 1 base and 6 bases, with 10 bases remaining between them. The CDR3 has 13 amino acids. The germline V gene has CDR1 SGHAT and CDR2 FQNNGV. The CDR3 sequence is CASSLGGALEQYF. In DNA, the CDR3 is TGTGCCAGCAGCTTAGGGGGGGCCCTCGAGCAGTACTTC.

V and J are TRBV25-1 and TRBJ1-4; TRBD1 is a possible D gene (5 bases). The CDR3 has 15 amino acids. Germline CDR1 MGHDK, CDR2 SYGVNS. The V end was cut by 6 bases, the J end by 6 bases, with 17 bases between. For the CDR3, the DNA is TGTGCCAGCAGAGGGACCGTGGGAGGGTATGAAAAACTGTTTTTT. It yields the protein CASRGTVGGYEKLFF.

DNA for the CDR3: TGTGCCAGCACCCGGGACACCTACGAGCAGTACTTC. Its translation is CASTRDTYEQYF. V and J are TRBV11-2 and TRBJ2-7; weak D call: TRBD1 (6 bases). Trimming took off 7 bases at V and 2 bases at J, with 9 bases between the two ends. The CDR3 contains 12 residues. CDR1 is SGHAT and CDR2 is FQNNGV in the germline V gene.

V and J are TRBV6-5 and TRBJ2-7, with D possibly matching TRBD2 (5 bases). This CDR3 has 14 residues. Trimming removed 0 bases at V and 5 bases at J, with 11 bases between. Germline V gene data show CDR1 as MNHEY and CDR2 as SVGAGI. CDR3 amino acids: CASSYSTRVHEQYF. Here the CDR3 DNA reads TGTGCCAGCAGTTACTCGACGCGGGTCCACGAGCAGTACTTC.

The gene calls are TRBV12-3 or TRBV12-4 and TRBJ2-2; D remains ambiguous. This CDR3 comprises 13 residues. V lost 7 bases, J lost 2 bases, and 8 bases lay in between. CDR3 protein: CASIGRNTGELFF. The DNA for the CDR3 is TGTGCCAGCATCGGTCGTAACACCGGGGAGCTGTTTTTT.

The gene calls are TRBV7-9 and TRBJ1-2; 11 bases match TRBD1. Germline V gene lookup returns CDR1 SEHNR and CDR2 FQNEAQ (reference sequence). This CDR3 has 14 residues. V dropped 4 bases and J dropped 5; count of bases not matched to a gene: 3. The CDR3 is CASSSGQGAYGYTF. The CDR3 DNA is TGTGCCAGCAGCTCCGGACAGGGGGCATATGGCTACACCTTC.

The rearrangement joins TRBV25-1 to TRBJ1-6; D not certain. Germline V gene sequence: CDR1 MGHDK, CDR2 SYGVNS. V lost 4 bases to trimming and J lost 7 bases, with 5 bases between them. The CDR3 spans 12 residues. Here the CDR3 DNA reads TGTGCCAGCAGTGGGTTCAATTCACCCCTCCACTTT. It codes for CASSGFNSPLHF.

This clone was picked up a small number of times. V is TRBV18 and J is TRBJ1-5; 8 bases fit TRBD1. The CDR3 length is 16 residues. Trimming removed 4 bases from V and 7 bases from J; junction bases left unmatched: 12. Germline V gene lookup returns CDR1 KGHSH and CDR2 LQKENI. The CDR3 loop reads CASSQLRTGTYQPQHF. The CDR3 DNA sequence: TGTGCCAGCTCACAACTCCGGACAGGGACATACCAGCCCCAGCATTTT.

The chain links TRBV7-6 to TRBJ2-3; 7 bases line up with TRBD1. This CDR3 has 15 amino acids. V lost 5 bases, J lost 2 bases, and 7 bases stayed unmatched. Looked up from germline, CDR1 is SGHVS and CDR2 is FNYEAQ. CDR3 amino acids: CASSNRGPFTDTQYF. CDR3 coding DNA: TGTGCCAGCAGCAACAGGGGCCCCTTCACAGATACGCAGTATTTT.

This sequence joins TRBV11-2 and TRBJ1-2; 9 positions match TRBD1. From germline, CDR1 is SGHAT and CDR2 FQNNGV. Trimming at V came to 6 bases and at J to 7 bases, leaving 6 bases not matched to a gene. This CDR3 region has 13 residues. The CDR3 DNA reads TGTGCCAGCAGAGCCGGGACAGGGCTTGGCTACACCTTC. It specifies CASRAGTGLGYTF.

V usage is TRBV25-1 and J usage is TRBJ1-6, with a weak D call TRBD1 (5 bases). Per the germline V gene, CDR1 is MGHDK and CDR2 is SYGVNS. V was trimmed by 2 bases and J by 7 bases, leaving 6 bases between them. CDR3 length: 13 amino acids. The CDR3 DNA follows: TGTGCCAGCAGTGAACCAGGGAATTCACCCCTCCACTTT. It is translated as CASSEPGNSPLHF.

This clone appeared a single time. The J gene is TRBJ1-6, the V gene TRBV3-1 (or the pseudogene TRBV3-2); 8 positions agree with TRBD1. Germline CDR1 LGHDT, CDR2 YNNKEL (reference sequence). CDR3 length: 14 amino acids. Germline trimming cut 2 bases from V and 7 bases from J; bases unmatched to any gene: 1. In DNA form, the CDR3 reads TGTGCCAGCAGCCAAAGACAGGGGAATTCACCCCTCCACTTT. This sequence encodes CASSQRQGNSPLHF.

V usage is TRBV18 and J usage is TRBJ1-3; D is uncertain. Germline V lookup: CDR1 KGHSH, CDR2 LQKENI. V gave up 5 bases and J gave up 0 bases, with 8 bases separating them. The CDR3 consists of 14 residues. CDR3 residues: CASSESNSGNTIYF. DNA of the CDR3: TGTGCCAGCTCAGAAAGCAACTCTGGAAACACCATATATTTT.

This clone showed up just once. V gene TRBV27 combines with J gene TRBJ1-2, with a weak D call TRBD1 (6 bases). The germline V and J ends were trimmed by 4 bases and 11 bases, with 20 bases remaining between them. CDR1 MNHEY and CDR2 SMNVEV come from the germline V gene (reference sequence). This CDR3 is built from 14 residues. As DNA, the CDR3 is TGTGCCAGCAGTTCCTTTAGGGCAGGGGAGGGATACACCTTC. Encoded protein: CASSSFRAGEGYTF.

This clone appeared a single time. This chain joins TRBV5-1 and TRBJ2-7; tentative D call: TRBD1 (6 bases). CDR3 length equals 14 residues. The germline V gene encodes CDR1 SGHRS and CDR2 YFSETQ. The V and J ends lost 2 bases and 0 bases respectively, with 9 bases between them. CDR3 DNA sequence: TGCGCCAGCAGCTTTGCAGGGGTCTCCTACGAGCAGTACTTC. Its translation: CASSFAGVSYEQYF.

The rearrangement links TRBV6-5 to TRBJ2-2; TRBD1 matches at 7 bases. The CDR3 is 15 amino acids. Germline V gives CDR1 MNHEY, CDR2 SVGAGI. The V gene end was trimmed by 6 bases and the J gene end by 6 bases; junction bases not matched to a gene: 10. CDR3 loop: CASSQGRGRSGELFF. CDR3 sequence (DNA): TGTGCCAGCAGCCAGGGAAGGGGGCGATCCGGGGAGCTGTTTTTT.

This clone was seen a handful of times. This chain connects TRBV13 to TRBJ2-2; D perhaps matches TRBD2 (6 bases). Trimming stripped 8 bases from V and 4 bases from J, with 17 bases between. This CDR3 is 15 amino acids long. Germline loops: CDR1 PRHDT, CDR2 FYEKMQ (reference sequence). For the CDR3, the DNA is TGTGCCAGCGGGACTCGGAAGTTCTTCACCGGGGAGCTGTTTTTT. This translates into CASGTRKFFTGELFF.

The count of this clone is one. This sequence joins TRBV6-1 and TRBJ1-3; D is ambiguous. The CDR3 runs to 14 residues. Germline CDR1 reads MNHNS; CDR2 reads SASEGT. Deletions cut 1 base from V and 7 bases from J, with 11 bases between. The CDR3 DNA sequence: TGTGCCAGCAGTGAAGGGGGTGTCCGGAACACCATATATTTT. Amino acid sequence: CASSEGGVRNTIYF.

The genes are TRBV7-2 and TRBJ1-2; 11 bases line up with TRBD1. The J segment lost 7 bases and the V segment lost 2 bases, leaving 12 bases of the junction unmatched. Germline CDR1 reads SGHTA; CDR2 reads FQGNSA. The CDR3 extends over 17 amino acids. CDR3 region: CASSLWSSGTGGRGYTF. The CDR3 coding sequence is TGTGCCAGCAGCTTATGGTCTTCCGGGACAGGGGGACGTGGCTACACCTTC.

The rearrangement uses TRBV10-3 and TRBJ1-2; D not resolved. Germline-derived CDR1 and CDR2 are ENHRY and SYGVKD. Between the trimmed V and J ends, which lost 7 bases and 8 bases, there was a span of 20 bases. This CDR3 has 14 amino acids. The CDR3 sequence is CAITIDPAISGYTF. The CDR3 nucleotides are TGTGCCATCACGATCGACCCAGCTATTAGCGGCTACACCTTC.

This clone was recorded only once. The chain carries TRBV6-4 and TRBJ2-3; maybe TRBD2 (6 bases). V lost 5 bases to trimming and J lost 1 base, with 16 bases between them. In germline, CDR1 is MRHNA, CDR2 SNTAGT. The length of the CDR3 is 16 residues. CDR3 bases: TGTGCCAGCAGTCCAACTCTAGGAGGGGGCACAGATACGCAGTATTTT. Translating gives CASSPTLGGGTDTQYF.

The gene calls are TRBV5-1 and TRBJ1-2; 7 bases match TRBD1. The CDR3 contains 15 residues. CDR1 is SGHRS and CDR2 is YFSETQ in the germline V gene. With V trimmed by 4 bases and J by 0 bases, 6 bases remained unmatched. This CDR3 is CASSRWDSSNYGYTF. The CDR3 DNA follows: TGCGCCAGCAGCCGTTGGGACAGTTCTAACTATGGCTACACCTTC. Looking up the rest from reference TRBV5-1 and TRBJ1-2 gives the full variable domain: KAGVTQTPRYLIKTRGQQVTLSCSPISGHRSVSWYQQTPGQGLQFLFEYFSETQRNKGNFPGRFSGRQFSNSRSEMNVSTLELGDSALYLCASSRWDSSNYGYTFGSGTRLTVV.

V is TRBV25-1 and J is TRBJ1-4; the D gene is possibly TRBD1 (6 bases). Germline V lookup: CDR1 MGHDK, CDR2 SYGVNS. V was clipped by 3 bases and J by 7 bases, with 15 bases between them. The length of the CDR3 is 15 residues. The CDR3 DNA follows: TGTGCCAGCAGTGACCCCAGGGGATCGGGTGAAAAACTGTTTTTT. Its translation is CASSDPRGSGEKLFF.